One sample yielded the 32 T cell receptor beta chains listed below, sequenced in a study of shared clonotypes between healthy human individuals. Measured with immunoSEQ multiplex PCR; TCRdb has only the in-frame clones, and not every one. The data show about 2.5 million clones, roughly 90% seen once. Sequences were obtained from naive CD4+ T cells from PBMCs. As for subset: CD45RA+ positively selected. The receptor set was obtained from a man younger than 30 in good health. Some clones in this sample may be carry-over from other donors' samples.

The chain employs TRBV5-7 and TRBJ1-1; tentative D call: TRBD1 (6 bases). TRBV5-7 qualifies as an ORF whose function is uncertain. This CDR3 spans 14 amino acids. Trimming pared 5 bases from V and 3 bases from J, leaving 14 bases between. The CDR3 DNA reads TGTGCCAGCAGATTCATAGGGGGGGACACTGAAGCTTTCTTT. This gives the protein CASRFIGGDTEAFF.

The rearrangement uses TRBV5-1 and TRBJ2-5; D may be TRBD2 (6 bases). CDR1 and CDR2 (germline): SGHRS, YFSETQ. Between the trimmed V and J ends, which lost 5 bases and 9 bases, there was a span of 17 bases. The CDR3 is 13 residues long. The DNA for the CDR3 is TGCGCCAGCAGTCAGGAGGGAGGCTCGTCCCAGTACTTC. Amino acid sequence: CASSQEGGSSQYF. Full variable domain (missing parts from reference TRBV5-1 and TRBJ2-5): KAGVTQTPRYLIKTRGQQVTLSCSPISGHRSVSWYQQTPGQGLQFLFEYFSETQRNKGNFPGRFSGRQFSNSRSEMNVSTLELGDSALYLCASSQEGGSSQYFGPGTRLLVL.

This clone turned up a few times. The chain joins TRBV29-1 to TRBJ1-5; D remains unclear. The CDR3 extends over 13 amino acids. Germline V gene data show CDR1 as SQVTM and CDR2 as ANQGSEA. Trimming left V 4 bases short and J 6 bases short, with 13 bases between. The CDR3 loop is CSVVEGLGQPQHF. The DNA of the CDR3 is TGCAGCGTTGTAGAGGGTCTTGGTCAGCCCCAGCATTTT.

This clone was seen a handful of times. Distinct nucleotide sequences in the sample also encode this CDR3. The chain is built from TRBV6-5 and TRBJ1-1; D uncertain. This CDR3 contains 12 residues. V was trimmed by 0 bases and J by 7 bases, leaving 6 bases between them. Looked up from germline, CDR1 is MNHEY and CDR2 is SVGAGI. The CDR3 region is CASSYSSGEAFF. DNA for the CDR3: TGTGCCAGCAGTTACTCGAGCGGTGAAGCTTTCTTT.

The V and J genes are TRBV29-1 and TRBJ2-7; TRBD2 agrees at 7 bases. The CDR3 sequence is 14 residues long. The V gene end was trimmed by 4 bases and the J gene end by 0 bases; junction bases not matched to a gene: 6. Germline CDR1 and CDR2: SQVTM and ANQGSEA. The CDR3 loop reads CSVGPAGSSYEQYF. The CDR3 DNA is TGCAGCGTTGGACCAGCGGGGAGCTCCTACGAGCAGTACTTC.

The J gene is TRBJ1-5, the V gene TRBV25-1; 7 bases fit TRBD1. This CDR3 contains 14 residues. Per germline, CDR1 MGHDK and CDR2 SYGVNS. V shed 2 bases and J 6 bases; nucleotides not matched to a gene: 4. The CDR3 DNA reads TGTGCCAGCAGTGAAACGACAGGGATTCAGCCCCAGCATTTT. Amino acid sequence: CASSETTGIQPQHF. The entire variable domain, with the rest obtained from reference TRBV25-1 and TRBJ1-5, is as follows: EADIYQTPRYLVIGTGKKITLECSQTMGHDKMYWYQQDPGMELHLIHYSYGVNSTEKGDLSSESTVSRIRTEHFPLTLESARPSHTSQYLCASSETTGIQPQHFGDGTRLSIL.

V gene TRBV28 combines with J gene TRBJ2-4; 7 bases agree with TRBD2. This CDR3 spans 15 amino acids. V was pared by 3 bases and J by 3 bases, with 5 bases of the junction left unmatched. CDR1 is MDHEN and CDR2 is SYDVKM in the germline V gene. CDR3 nucleotide sequence: TGTGCCAGCAGTTTGGGGGGAGGGTACAAAAACATTCAGTACTTC. As protein: CASSLGGGYKNIQYF.

CDR3 nucleotides: TGTGCCAGCAGCTTAAGACCGGGACAGGGGGCCTACGAGCAGTACTTC. It is translated as CASSLRPGQGAYEQYF. The V gene is TRBV7-3, the J gene TRBJ2-7; 11 positions match TRBD1. CDR3 length: 16 amino acids. The germline CDR1 and CDR2 sequences are SGHTA and FQGTGA. Trimming at V came to 1 base and at J to 2 bases, leaving 4 bases not matched to a gene. The complete variable domain, with remaining parts taken from reference TRBV7-3 and TRBJ2-7, reads GAGVSQTPSNKVTEKGKYVELRCDPISGHTALYWYRQSLGQGPEFLIYFQGTGAADDSGLPNDRFFAVRPEGSVSTLKIQRTERGDSAVYLCASSLRPGQGAYEQYFGPGTRLTVT.

V usage is TRBV27 and J usage is TRBJ2-3; a possible D gene is TRBD1 (6 bases). Germline CDR1 reads MNHEY; CDR2 reads SMNVEV (reference sequence). V was clipped by 4 bases and J by 6 bases, with 17 bases between them. This CDR3 spans 15 amino acids. The CDR3 region has the DNA TGTGCCAGCAGTTGGGGGAAATTTCAGGGGGATACGCAGTATTTT. Protein: CASSWGKFQGDTQYF.

CDR3 sequence reads: CASSVAGTPYGYTF. The CDR3 DNA reads as TGTGCCAGCAGCGTAGCTGGGACACCCTATGGCTACACCTTC. The J gene is TRBJ1-2, the V gene TRBV9; a weak D match, TRBD1 (6 bases). This CDR3 spans 14 amino acids. Germline loops: CDR1 SGDLS, CDR2 YYNGEE. V shed 0 bases and J shed 4 bases, with 10 bases lying between them.

This chain links TRBV30 with TRBJ2-5; 8 bases fit TRBD2. V lost 5 bases, J lost 5 bases, and 10 bases stayed unmatched. The CDR3 has 14 residues. The germline V gene has CDR1 GTSNPN and CDR2 SVGIG (reference sequence). The CDR3 sequence is CAWALAGFRETQYF. The CDR3 DNA sequence: TGTGCCTGGGCTTTAGCGGGATTTAGGGAGACCCAGTACTTC.

This chain links TRBV27 with TRBJ2-7; the D call may be TRBD1 or TRBD2 (6 bases each). This CDR3 region has 11 residues. The germline gives CDR1 MNHEY, CDR2 SMNVEV (reference sequence). The V and J ends lost 11 bases and 5 bases respectively, with 13 bases between them. The CDR3, as DNA: TGTGCCTCCAAAGGGGGGAACGAGCAGTACTTC. Translated: CASKGGNEQYF.

This rearrangement joins TRBV28 to TRBJ1-2, with 9 bases aligning to TRBD1. The CDR3 totals 15 residues. V lost 0 bases to trimming and J lost 7 bases; unmatched junction nucleotides: 6. The germline CDR1 and CDR2 sequences are MDHEN and SYDVKM. CDR3 DNA: TGTGCCAGCAGTTTATGGCCGGGACAGGGCGGTGGCTACACCTTC. Translating it yields CASSLWPGQGGGYTF.

This clone has a handful of counts. This chain links TRBV2 with TRBJ1-5, with D hard to call. Trimming removed 7 bases from V and 5 bases from J, with 9 bases in between. The CDR3 contains 12 residues. Germline V gene sequence: CDR1 SNHLY, CDR2 FYNNEI. In DNA, the CDR3 is TGTGCCAGCACGGGTGGGCATCAGCCCCAGCATTTT. This gives the protein CASTGGHQPQHF.

In its sample, this clone was seen a few times. The genes are TRBV29-1 and TRBJ1-1, with D possibly TRBD1 on 5 matching bases. Trimming left V 4 bases short and J 3 bases short, with 9 bases between. The CDR3 sequence is 12 residues long. Germline CDR1 and CDR2: SQVTM and ANQGSEA. The CDR3 loop reads CSVVQGYTEAFF. For the CDR3, the DNA is TGCAGCGTTGTCCAGGGCTACACTGAAGCTTTCTTT.

The CDR3 loop reads CAISESGANYGYTF. The DNA for the CDR3 is TGTGCCATCAGTGAGTCGGGAGCTAACTATGGCTACACCTTC. The V gene is TRBV10-3, the J gene TRBJ1-2; no clear D gene. The CDR3 spans 14 residues. In germline, CDR1 is ENHRY, CDR2 SYGVKD. V was cut by 0 bases and J by 0 bases, with 5 bases left in between.

The chain uses TRBV7-3 and TRBJ1-2; 7 bases line up with TRBD1. Trimming at V came to 2 bases and at J to 7 bases, leaving 4 bases not matched to a gene. Germline values: CDR1 SGHTA, CDR2 FQGTGA. This CDR3 is 13 amino acids long. The CDR3, as DNA: TGTGCCAGCAGCTTAGATGAGGGGGCTGGCTACACCTTC. Translating it yields CASSLDEGAGYTF.

This chain joins TRBV6-1 and TRBJ2-7, with D unresolved. Germline V gene lookup returns CDR1 MNHNS and CDR2 SASEGT. The CDR3 consists of 13 residues. Trimming took off 8 bases at V and 1 base at J, with 12 bases between the two ends. The CDR3 DNA reads TGTGCCAGCCTCCCAGCGCCGTCCTACGAGCAGTACTTC. Its translation is CASLPAPSYEQYF.

The chain employs TRBV6-1 and TRBJ1-5; 9 positions agree with TRBD1. The CDR3 is 15 residues long. The germline V gene encodes CDR1 MNHNS and CDR2 SASEGT. The ends lost 7 bases at V and 2 bases at J; junction bases unmatched: 6. The CDR3 here is CASTGTGRGNQPQHF. Written as DNA, the CDR3 is TGTGCCAGCACCGGGACAGGGAGAGGCAATCAGCCCCAGCATTTT.

The chain combines TRBV30 with TRBJ1-5; tentative D call: TRBD1 (5 bases). Germline V CDR1 and CDR2: GTSNPN, SVGIG (reference sequence). This CDR3 contains 14 residues. Trimming cost V 2 bases and J 7 bases, with 15 bases left between them. CDR3 region: CAWSQGLQSQPQHF. CDR3 nucleotides: TGTGCCTGGAGTCAGGGCCTTCAAAGCCAGCCCCAGCATTTT.

The CDR3 nucleotides read TGCGCCAGCAGCTTGGTTGCGGGGCTGGGGGTGGATACGCAGTATTTT. Amino acid sequence: CASSLVAGLGVDTQYF. The gene calls are TRBV5-1 and TRBJ2-3, with TRBD2 as a possible D gene (6 bases). Germline V lookup: CDR1 SGHRS, CDR2 YFSETQ. The CDR3 has 16 amino acids. Trimming shortened V by 0 bases and J by 6 bases, and 17 bases separated the two germline ends.

The chain uses TRBV7-8 and TRBJ2-7; 8 bases map to TRBD2. The length of the CDR3 is 19 residues. Unmatched junction bases numbered 14, after V lost 1 base and J lost 0 bases. Germline loops: CDR1 SGHVS, CDR2 FQNEAQ. CDR3: CASSLVGLVFREGSYEQYF. CDR3 sequence (DNA): TGTGCCAGCAGCTTAGTAGGGTTGGTTTTCCGGGAGGGCTCCTACGAGCAGTACTTC.

The chain carries TRBV9 and TRBJ2-7, with TRBD2 matching over 10 bases. The CDR3 has 16 amino acids. V was clipped by 7 bases and J by 1 base; unmatched bases: 11. Per the germline V gene, CDR1 is SGDLS and CDR2 is YYNGEE. In DNA, the CDR3 is TGTGCCAGCGGCAAGGGAGGACTAGCGGCGTCCTACGAGCAGTACTTC. Translating it yields CASGKGGLAASYEQYF.

This chain joins TRBV15 and TRBJ2-3; weak D call: TRBD2 (6 bases). The CDR3 runs 19 residues. In germline, CDR1 is LNHNV, CDR2 YYDKDF (reference sequence). V dropped 1 base and J dropped 4 bases, with 24 bases sitting between them. The CDR3 loop reads CATSRVYSVGGRPSDTQYF. The CDR3 DNA is TGTGCCACCAGCAGAGTTTACTCCGTTGGTGGGAGGCCTTCAGATACGCAGTATTTT.

The V gene is TRBV21-1, the J gene TRBJ2-7; TRBD1 was called by the table and not checked on the DNA. TRBV21-1 is a pseudogene segment. The CDR3 contains 18 residues. The CDR3 loop is CASSTSTGQGVFSYEQYF. The CDR3 DNA reads as TGTGCCAGCAGCACAAGTACGGGACAGGGAGTTTTTTCCTACGAGCAGTACTTC.

The V call is TRBV11-2, the J call TRBJ2-1; 8 nucleotides align to TRBD2. CDR1 is SGHAT, CDR2 FQNNGV, per germline. V dropped 4 bases and J dropped 5; count of bases not matched to a gene: 7. There are 15 residues in the CDR3. The CDR3 region has the DNA TGTGCCAGCAGCTCGACAGCGGGAGTGAACAATGAGCAGTTCTTC. The encoded protein is CASSSTAGVNNEQFF.

The CDR3 DNA is TGTGCCAGCTCACCATCCCAGTCCAGCTCCTACGAGCAGTACTTC. Residues: CASSPSQSSSYEQYF. The rearrangement joins TRBV18 to TRBJ2-7, with D hard to call. The CDR3 is made up of 15 amino acids. CDR1 and CDR2 from the germline V gene are KGHSH and LQKENI. Trimming took 2 bases from V and 0 from J, leaving 11 bases between them.

The gene calls are TRBV11-2 and TRBJ1-2; 8 bases agree with TRBD1. Losses at the gene ends were 1 base for V and 8 bases for J; bases not matched to a gene: 12. The CDR3 is 16 amino acids. The germline V gene has CDR1 SGHAT and CDR2 FQNNGV. CDR3: CASSLVGLRTGNGYTF. For the CDR3, the DNA is TGTGCCAGCAGCTTAGTGGGGTTAAGGACAGGGAACGGCTACACCTTC. Variable domain in full (rest from reference TRBV11-2 and TRBJ1-2): EAGVAQSPRYKIIEKRQSVAFWCNPISGHATLYWYQQILGQGPKLLIQFQNNGVVDDSQLPKDRFSAERLKGVDSTLKIQPAKLEDSAVYLCASSLVGLRTGNGYTFGSGTRLTVV.

The rearrangement joins TRBV5-6 to TRBJ2-1, with a tentative D call TRBD2 (6 bases). Germline V CDR1 and CDR2: SGHDT, YYEEEE. V was shortened by 7 bases and J by 2 bases, with 10 bases between the two germline ends. CDR3 length: 13 amino acids. The CDR3, as DNA: TGTGCCAGCGGGAGGTTTGCCTACAATGAGCAGTTCTTC. It yields the protein CASGRFAYNEQFF. Full variable domain (missing parts from reference TRBV5-6 and TRBJ2-1): DAGVTQSPTHLIKTRGQQVTLRCSPKSGHDTVSWYQQALGQGPQFIFQYYEEEERQRGNFPDRFSGHQFPNYSSELNVNALLLGDSALYLCASGRFAYNEQFFGPGTRLTVL.

To note about this clone: Other nucleotide sequences in the sample specify the same CDR3. This chain joins TRBV18 and TRBJ1-2; D is unresolved. CDR3 length equals 12 residues. V gave up 2 bases and J gave up 4 bases, with 5 bases separating them. In germline, CDR1 is KGHSH, CDR2 LQKENI. Here the CDR3 reads CASSPEGYGYTF. In DNA form, the CDR3 reads TGTGCCAGCTCACCAGAGGGCTATGGCTACACCTTC.

The chain has TRBV11-2 and TRBJ2-5; 13 bases agree with TRBD2. V dropped 4 bases and J dropped 5; count of bases not matched to a gene: 10. CDR3 length: 17 amino acids. Germline CDR1 SGHAT, CDR2 FQNNGV. CDR3 coding DNA: TGTGCCAGCAGCTCACGGACTAGCGGGAGTTTATTGGAGACCCAGTACTTC. Translated, it gives CASSSRTSGSLLETQYF.

The chain carries TRBV7-8 and TRBJ2-1, with D perhaps being TRBD1 or TRBD2 (7 bases each). The germline V gene encodes CDR1 SGHVS and CDR2 FQNEAQ. The ends were cut back, 4 bases at V and 4 bases at J, with 14 bases in the middle. The CDR3 length is 15 residues. CDR3 in DNA: TGTGCCAGCAGCTCAAGGGGGCGGGAGTACAATGAGCAGTTCTTC. Its protein is CASSSRGREYNEQFF.